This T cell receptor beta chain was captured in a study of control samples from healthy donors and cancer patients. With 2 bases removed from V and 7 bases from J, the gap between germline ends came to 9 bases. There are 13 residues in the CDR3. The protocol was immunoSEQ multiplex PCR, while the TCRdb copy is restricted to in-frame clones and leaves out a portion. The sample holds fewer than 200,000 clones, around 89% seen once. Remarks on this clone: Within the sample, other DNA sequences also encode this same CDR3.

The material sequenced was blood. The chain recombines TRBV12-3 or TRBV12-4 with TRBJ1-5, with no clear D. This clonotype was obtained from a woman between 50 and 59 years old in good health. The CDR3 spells CASSLTRGQPQHF. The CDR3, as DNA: TGTGCCAGCAGTTTAACTCGAGGCCAGCCCCAGCATTTT.